Described below is a single T cell receptor beta chain sequence and its context. What it recognizes is unknown. The V gene end was trimmed by 0 bases and the J gene end by 3 bases; junction bases not matched to a gene: 7. The CDR3 has 16 residues. Germline assignment: CDR1 SGDLS and CDR2 YYNGEE. This sample is part of a study of cytomegalovirus exposure and HLA in healthy donors. Broader study findings: Some V segments, TRBV6-2 and TRBV6-3 among them, were indistinguishable and were therefore excluded. When the data were analyzed later, several of the most significant clusters appeared to be linked to common viral pathogens. Associated with HLA alleles at 0.05 false discovery rate in a later analysis were fewer than 20,000 TCR beta sequences.

PCR involved 60 Vbeta and 13 Jbeta primers. Assay: immunoSEQ multiplex PCR; the TCRdb copy retains only in-frame clones and omits some. The sample yields about 150,000 clones, 80% to 85% seen once. Sequenced input: PBMCs. This clonotype originated in a male donor in good health and CMV-seronegative. V and J are TRBV9 and TRBJ2-3, with TRBD2 identical over 7 bases. The CDR3 DNA sequence: TGTGCCAGCAGCGTAGAGAATAGCGGGCTTACAGATACGCAGTATTTT. Its translation is CASSVENSGLTDTQYF.